This TCR beta chain was sequenced for a study of blood T cell repertoires in COVID-19. Study-wide background: COVID-19 samples, acute and convalescent, were from the United States, Italy and Spain. Nucleic acid was either cDNA or gDNA, and it came from T cells, B-cell-depleted T cells, or PBMCs.

Under the authors' procedure: For nucleated cells, counts were estimated from reference gene primer amplification. The repertoire was sequenced with immunoSEQ multiplex PCR; TCRdb's copy has only in-frame clones and lacks some. Clone size and the V and J calls come from that table; the DNA yielded D and trimming. The sample records around 200,000 clones, over 75% being singletons. J was trimmed by 3 bases and V by 2 bases; bases with no gene match: 4. The germline gives CDR1 SGHNT, CDR2 YENEEA. This CDR3 is 15 amino acids long. Sequenced material: peripheral blood. The TCR comes from an elderly man with acute or convalescent COVID-19. The chain is built from TRBV11-3 and TRBJ2-3; 8 bases map to TRBD1. The CDR3 reads CASSLRQGATDTQYF. CDR3 bases: TGTGCCAGCAGCTTAAGGCAGGGGGCTACAGATACGCAGTATTTT. Variable domain in full (rest from reference TRBV11-3 and TRBJ2-3): EAGVVQSPRYKIIEKKQPVAFWCNPISGHNTLYWYLQNLGQGPELLIRYENEEAVDDSQLPKDRFSAERLKGVDSTLKIQPAELGDSAVYLCASSLRQGATDTQYFGPGTRLTVL.